The 6 T cell receptor beta chains below all came from one sample that was sequenced in a study of OX40 agonist ivuxolimab in advanced cancers. Method: immunoSEQ multiplex PCR; TCRdb's copy keeps in-frame clones and lacks some. The sample lists about 31,000 clones; about four fifths were seen once. Specimen: CD4+ or CD8+ T cells sorted from blood, collected in a trial of the OX40 agonist ivuxolimab. All receptors derive from an adult with an advanced solid tumor such as melanoma, head and neck, liver or kidney cancer.

This sequence joins TRBV7-9 and TRBJ2-7; 7 positions match TRBD1. Trimming at V came to 7 bases and at J to 6 bases, leaving 12 bases not matched to a gene. The CDR3 runs 14 residues. Germline V gene sequence: CDR1 SEHNR, CDR2 FQNEAQ (reference sequence). The CDR3 reads CASNPTGSAGEQYF. As DNA, the CDR3 is TGTGCCAGCAACCCGACAGGGAGCGCCGGCGAGCAGTACTTC.

This chain links TRBV30 with TRBJ1-6; TRBD1 is a possible D gene (5 bases). V dropped 0 bases and J dropped 6 bases, with 12 bases sitting between them. CDR1 GTSNPN and CDR2 SVGIG come from the germline V gene (reference sequence). The length of the CDR3 is 15 residues. The CDR3 region is CAWSVSGAGNSPLHF. CDR3 nucleotide sequence: TGTGCCTGGAGTGTAAGCGGGGCCGGTAATTCACCCCTCCACTTT.

This clone was observed a few times. The V call is TRBV7-8, the J call TRBJ2-5, with 15 bases lining up with TRBD2. V trimming: 5 bases; J trimming: 4 bases; junction bases outside the gene matches: 8. The CDR3 consists of 17 residues. The V gene's germline CDR1 is SGHVS and CDR2 FQNEAQ. This CDR3 reads CASSLPGTSGGLETQYF. The DNA of the CDR3 is TGTGCCAGCAGCCTGCCCGGGACTAGCGGGGGGTTAGAGACCCAGTACTTC.

The gene calls are TRBV19 and TRBJ1-4; the D gene is possibly TRBD1 (6 bases). There are 14 residues in the CDR3. V was pared by 8 bases and J by 5 bases, with 15 bases between. Germline values: CDR1 LNHDA, CDR2 SQIVND (reference sequence). The CDR3: CASHGQFLNEKLFF. The CDR3 nucleotides are TGTGCCAGTCACGGACAGTTTTTGAATGAAAAACTGTTTTTT. Full variable domain (missing parts from reference TRBV19 and TRBJ1-4): DGGITQSPKYLFRKEGQNVTLSCEQNLNHDAMYWYRQDPGQGLRLIYYSQIVNDFQKGDIAEGYSVSREKKESFPLTVTSAQKNPTAFYLCASHGQFLNEKLFFGSGTQLSVL.

This clone was counted between two and nine times. The chain couples TRBV4-1 to TRBJ2-2, with D possibly TRBD1 on 5 matching bases. Trimming shortened V by 0 bases and J by 2 bases, and 10 bases separated the two germline ends. Germline-derived CDR1 and CDR2 are MGHRA and YSYEKL. This CDR3 has 16 residues. The CDR3 reads CASSQDATVNTGELFF. CDR3 DNA: TGCGCCAGCAGCCAAGATGCGACAGTTAACACCGGGGAGCTGTTTTTT.

The chain is built from TRBV19 and TRBJ1-4, with a possible D match to TRBD1 (6 bases). The germline V gene encodes CDR1 LNHDA and CDR2 SQIVND (reference sequence). The CDR3 is made up of 14 amino acids. Trimming cost V 7 bases and J 8 bases, with 17 bases left between them. As DNA, the CDR3 is TGTGCCAGTACCCTGTCCAGGGGCGCGGAAAAACTGTTTTTT. Translation gives CASTLSRGAEKLFF.